The clone carrying this T cell receptor (beta chain) occurred a few times. V lost 2 bases and J 5 bases, leaving 12 bases between the germline ends. The CDR3 has 13 residues. Germline-derived CDR1 and CDR2 are SQVTM and ANQGSEA. The data belong to a study of blood T cell repertoires in COVID-19. Study-wide context: Whether acute or convalescent, the COVID-19 samples came from the United States, Italy and Spain. In each case, the material was cDNA or gDNA derived from T cells, B-cell-depleted T cells, or PBMCs.

Source study methods: From reference gene primer amplification, estimates of nucleated cell counts were derived. Clones were sequenced by immunoSEQ multiplex PCR, and TCRdb holds only the in-frame ones, with some missing. The V and J calls and clone size were taken over from that table, and D and trimming were inferred from the DNA. The sample lists around 110,000 clones, 90% seen once, with less than 2% in the top ten. The source is a human donor with active COVID-19. The donor label of this sample is uncertain. The source material was peripheral blood. This chain connects TRBV29-1 to TRBJ1-2; D gene ambiguous. In nucleotides, the CDR3 is TGCAGCGTTGAAACGGGTTCTGGGTATGGCTACACCTTC. This gives the protein CSVETGSGYGYTF.